This T cell receptor (beta chain) was obtained from a study of T cell repertoires in cytomegalovirus infection. Study observations and caveats: HLA-C-restricted, CMV-specific TCR beta clonotypes were dominant ex vivo.

Trimming shortened V by 2 bases and J by 0 bases, and 8 bases separated the two germline ends. CDR3 length: 15 residues. CDR1 is SGHVS and CDR2 is FQNEAQ in the germline V gene. TCRdb called the reads again in MiXCR, with one record for every CDR3 protein. The table shows more than 150,000 distinct CDR3 sequences, with approximately 20% occurring only once. The sample holds many counts of this clonotype. Its specificity is unknown. The chain is built from TRBV7-8 and TRBJ1-5; no reliable D call. This clonotype was sampled from a human donor in good health (CMV status not recorded). Some clones in this sample may be carry-over from other donors' samples. Sequenced: PBMCs. The CDR3 loop reads CASSLIGYSNQPQHF. In DNA, the CDR3 is TGTGCCAGCAGCTTAATCGGTTATAGCAATCAGCCCCAGCATTTT.